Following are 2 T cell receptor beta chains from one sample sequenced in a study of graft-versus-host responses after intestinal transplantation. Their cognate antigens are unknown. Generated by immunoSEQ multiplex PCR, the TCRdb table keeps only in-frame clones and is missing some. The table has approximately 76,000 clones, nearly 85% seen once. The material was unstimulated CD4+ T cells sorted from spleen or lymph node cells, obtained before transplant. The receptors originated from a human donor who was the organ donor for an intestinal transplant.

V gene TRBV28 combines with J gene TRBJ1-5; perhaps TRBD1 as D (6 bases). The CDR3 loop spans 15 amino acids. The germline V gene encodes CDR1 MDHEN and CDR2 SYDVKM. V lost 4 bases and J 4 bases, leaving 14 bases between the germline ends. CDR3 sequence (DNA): TGTGCCAGCAGTTCAGGGGCCCCTCTTAATCAGCCCCAGCATTTT. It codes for CASSSGAPLNQPQHF.

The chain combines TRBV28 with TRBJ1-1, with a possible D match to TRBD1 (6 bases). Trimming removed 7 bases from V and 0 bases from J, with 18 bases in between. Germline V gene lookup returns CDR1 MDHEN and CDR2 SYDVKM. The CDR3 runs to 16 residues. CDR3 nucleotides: TGTGCCAGCAATCCTCCCAGGGGCGGTTTGAACACTGAAGCTTTCTTT. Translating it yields CASNPPRGGLNTEAFF.